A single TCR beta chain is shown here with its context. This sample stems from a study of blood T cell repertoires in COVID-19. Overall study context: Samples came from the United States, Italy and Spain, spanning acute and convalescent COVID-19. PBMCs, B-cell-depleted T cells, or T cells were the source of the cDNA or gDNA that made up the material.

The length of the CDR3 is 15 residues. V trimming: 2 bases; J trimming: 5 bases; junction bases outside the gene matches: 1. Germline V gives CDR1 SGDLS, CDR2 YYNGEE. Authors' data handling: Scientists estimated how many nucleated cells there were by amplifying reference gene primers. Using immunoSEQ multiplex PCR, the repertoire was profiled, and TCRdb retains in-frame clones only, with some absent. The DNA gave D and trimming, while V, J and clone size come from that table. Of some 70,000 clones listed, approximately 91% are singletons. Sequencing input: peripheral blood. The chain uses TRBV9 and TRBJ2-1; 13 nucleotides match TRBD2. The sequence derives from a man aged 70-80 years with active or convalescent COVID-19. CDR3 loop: CASSVGLAGNNEQFF. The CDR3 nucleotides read TGTGCCAGCAGCGTGGGACTAGCGGGAAACAATGAGCAGTTCTTC.